The 10 T cell receptor beta chains below come from one sample, sequenced in a study of cytotoxic CD8 clonotypes in ibrutinib-treated CLL. The repertoire was sequenced with immunoSEQ multiplex PCR; TCRdb's copy has only in-frame clones and lacks some. This repertoire shows some 84,000 clones, around 83% found once; its top ten account for 5% to 6%. The input for sequencing was PBMCs, taken before ibrutinib treatment. These receptors were collected from a human donor with chronic lymphocytic leukemia.

The rearrangement uses TRBV30 and TRBJ2-5; TRBD1 matches 9 bases. The germline V gene encodes CDR1 GTSNPN and CDR2 SVGIG (reference sequence). The V gene end was trimmed by 3 bases and the J gene end by 5 bases; junction bases not matched to a gene: 10. The CDR3 is 15 amino acids. DNA for the CDR3: TGTGCCTGGAGGCGGGACAGGGCTCTTGGGGAGACCCAGTACTTC. Translating gives CAWRRDRALGETQYF.

About this clone itself: Mismatch with germline at one junction end may stem from a read error. The chain combines TRBV14 with TRBJ2-5, with 7 bases matching TRBD1. The CDR3 consists of 15 residues. The germline V gene has CDR1 SGHDN and CDR2 FVKESK. The CDR3 coding sequence is TGTGCCAGCAGCCAAACCCGACAGGGTAGAGAGGCCCAGTACTTC. This sequence encodes CASSQTRQGREAQYF.

The table lists this clone with a count of one. This chain joins TRBV27 and TRBJ2-3; D is uncertain. Germline V gene sequence: CDR1 MNHEY, CDR2 SMNVEV (reference sequence). Trimming cost V 1 base and J 6 bases, with 11 bases left between them. This CDR3 is built from 14 residues. This CDR3 reads CASSLFGVTDTQYF. In nucleotides, the CDR3 is TGTGCCAGCAGTTTATTCGGAGTTACGGATACGCAGTATTTT.

This sequence joins TRBV28 and TRBJ2-5; D may be TRBD1 (6 bases). Trimming pared 1 base from V and 4 bases from J, leaving 16 bases between. Germline V CDR1 and CDR2: MDHEN, SYDVKM. The CDR3 runs to 16 residues. The CDR3 is CASSLFTGSPSETQYF. CDR3 in DNA: TGTGCCAGCAGTTTATTCACAGGGAGTCCATCAGAGACCCAGTACTTC.

The chain links TRBV28 to TRBJ2-2; D is unclear. The germline V gene encodes CDR1 MDHEN and CDR2 SYDVKM. The length of the CDR3 is 13 residues. V lost 4 bases and J 6 bases, leaving 9 bases between the germline ends. The CDR3 DNA reads as TGTGCCAGCAGTTACAGAACCGCCGGGGAGCTGTTTTTT. Residues: CASSYRTAGELFF.

V is TRBV10-1 and J is TRBJ1-1, with D uncertain. The CDR3 has 14 amino acids. Germline CDR1 and CDR2: WNHNN and SYGVQD (reference sequence). The V gene lost 1 base and the J gene lost 7 bases, with 13 bases spanning the gap. The CDR3 region has the DNA TGCGCCAGCAGTGAGTTAGTTGACGGCGATGAAGCTTTCTTT. This gives the protein CASSELVDGDEAFF.

This sequence joins TRBV5-6 and TRBJ2-7, with a tentative D call TRBD2 (6 bases). V was trimmed by 4 bases and J by 2 bases, leaving 13 bases between them. The CDR3 sequence is 14 residues long. The germline V gene encodes CDR1 SGHDT and CDR2 YYEEEE. This CDR3 reads CASSPGLEAYEQYF. In DNA form, the CDR3 reads TGTGCCAGCAGCCCGGGACTTGAGGCCTACGAGCAGTACTTC.

The chain recombines TRBV30 with TRBJ1-2; TRBD1 is a possible D gene (6 bases). Trimming cost V 3 bases and J 5 bases, with 16 bases left between them. This CDR3 is built from 14 residues. Germline V CDR1 and CDR2: GTSNPN, SVGIG (reference sequence). CDR3 sequence (DNA): TGTGCCTGGAGCCGGACAGAGGGGATATATGGCTACACCTTC. This codes for CAWSRTEGIYGYTF.

The rearrangement joins TRBV27 to TRBJ2-7; tentative D call: TRBD1 (6 bases). This CDR3 is built from 15 residues. CDR1 and CDR2 (germline): MNHEY, SMNVEV (reference sequence). With 4 bases removed from V and 3 bases from J, the gap between germline ends came to 16 bases. The CDR3 sequence: CASSSALPRGYEQYF. In nucleotides, the CDR3 is TGTGCCAGCAGTTCCGCCCTCCCCAGGGGCTACGAGCAGTACTTC.

The J gene is TRBJ2-7, the V gene TRBV28, with 8 bases fitting TRBD2. CDR1 and CDR2 (germline): MDHEN, SYDVKM. Losses at the gene ends were 5 bases for V and 3 bases for J; bases not matched to a gene: 9. The length of the CDR3 is 15 residues. CDR3 in DNA: TGTGCCAGCAGTCGGCCGGGACTAGGTTTCTACGAGCAGTACTTC. Its protein is CASSRPGLGFYEQYF.